This TCR beta chain is from a study of T cells in Graves' hyperthyroidism and ophthalmopathy. Study-wide results and caveats: A model of 13 V-J features distinguished ophthalmopathy from stable hyperthyroidism. Ophthalmopathy got predicted by the model a median approximately 6.4 months before its onset.

Germline CDR1 reads MDHEN; CDR2 reads SYDVKM. J gave up 0 bases and V 2 bases, and 2 bases lay outside the gene matches. This CDR3 is built from 16 residues. This clonotype was observed many times. Its antigen is not known. RNA transcripts yielded amplified TCR beta CDR3 regions. First-round RT-PCR targeting the TCR CDR3 was performed with the HTBI primer set. TCRdb itself ran the multiplex PCR reads through MiXCR, one entry per CDR3 protein. The sample carries some 250,000 distinct CDR3 sequences, about 14% recorded once. The blood specimen was taken at initial hyperthyroidism diagnosis, before any ophthalmopathy symptoms.

J is TRBJ1-1 and V is TRBV28; 11 bases agree with TRBD1. The sequence was collected from a woman in her thirties or forties with Graves' hyperthyroidism that later progressed to Graves' ophthalmopathy. Source material: blood. Here the CDR3 DNA reads TGTGCCAGCAGTTTACTGGGACAGGGGGTGAACACTGAAGCTTTCTTT. The encoded protein is CASSLLGQGVNTEAFF.